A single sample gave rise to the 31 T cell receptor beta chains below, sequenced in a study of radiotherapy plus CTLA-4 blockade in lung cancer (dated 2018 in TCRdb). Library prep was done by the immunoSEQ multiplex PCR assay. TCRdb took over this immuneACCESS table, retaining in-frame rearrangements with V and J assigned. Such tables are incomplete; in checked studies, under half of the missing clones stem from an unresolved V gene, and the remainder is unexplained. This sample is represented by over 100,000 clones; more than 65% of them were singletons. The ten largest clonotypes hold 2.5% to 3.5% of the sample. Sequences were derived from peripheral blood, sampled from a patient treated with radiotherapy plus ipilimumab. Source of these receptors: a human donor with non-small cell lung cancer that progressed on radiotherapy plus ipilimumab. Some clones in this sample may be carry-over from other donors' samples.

As DNA, the CDR3 is TGCGCCAGCAGCCAAGTAGGTTCGACTGGCGAGCAGTACTTC. Translating it yields CASSQVGSTGEQYF. The V call is TRBV4-3, the J call TRBJ2-7; D call uncertain. The CDR3 covers 14 residues. The germline V and J ends were trimmed by 1 base and 6 bases, with 13 bases remaining between them. Germline loops: CDR1 LGHNA, CDR2 YSLEER.

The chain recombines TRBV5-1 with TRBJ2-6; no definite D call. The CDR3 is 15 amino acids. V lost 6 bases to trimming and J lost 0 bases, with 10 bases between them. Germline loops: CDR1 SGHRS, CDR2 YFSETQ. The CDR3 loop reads CASNPGLSGANVLTF. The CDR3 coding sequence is TGCGCCAGCAACCCCGGCCTCTCTGGGGCCAACGTCCTGACTTTC.

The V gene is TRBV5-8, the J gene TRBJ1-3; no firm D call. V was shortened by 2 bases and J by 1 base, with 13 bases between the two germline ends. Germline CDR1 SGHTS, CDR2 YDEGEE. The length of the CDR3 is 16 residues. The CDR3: CASSFYIPLSGNTIYF. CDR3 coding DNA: TGTGCCAGCAGCTTTTACATACCATTATCTGGAAACACCATATATTTT.

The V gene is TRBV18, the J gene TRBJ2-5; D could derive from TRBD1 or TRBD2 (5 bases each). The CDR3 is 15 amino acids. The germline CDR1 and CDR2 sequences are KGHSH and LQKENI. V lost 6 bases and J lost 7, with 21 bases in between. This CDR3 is CASSPSLDREGTQYF. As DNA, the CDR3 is TGTGCCAGCTCTCCAAGCCTCGACAGAGAGGGGACCCAGTACTTC.

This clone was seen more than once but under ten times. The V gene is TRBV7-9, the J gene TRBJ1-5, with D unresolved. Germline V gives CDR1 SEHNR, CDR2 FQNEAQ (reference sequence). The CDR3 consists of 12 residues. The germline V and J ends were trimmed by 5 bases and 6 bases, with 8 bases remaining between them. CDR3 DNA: TGTGCCAGCAGCCCCGGAGCTCAGCCCCAGCATTTT. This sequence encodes CASSPGAQPQHF.

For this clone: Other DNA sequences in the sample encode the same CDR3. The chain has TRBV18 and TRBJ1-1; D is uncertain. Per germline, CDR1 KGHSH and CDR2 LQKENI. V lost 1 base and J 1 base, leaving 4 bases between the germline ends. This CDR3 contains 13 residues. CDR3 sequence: CASSPQKNTEAFF. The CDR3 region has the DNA TGTGCCAGCTCACCACAGAAGAACACTGAAGCTTTCTTT.

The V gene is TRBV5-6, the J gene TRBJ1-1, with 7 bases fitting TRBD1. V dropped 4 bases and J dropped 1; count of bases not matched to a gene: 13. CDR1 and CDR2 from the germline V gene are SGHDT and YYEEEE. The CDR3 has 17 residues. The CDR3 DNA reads TGTGCCAGCAGCCGTCGGACAGGCGACCCATGGAACACTGAAGCTTTCTTT. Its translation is CASSRRTGDPWNTEAFF.

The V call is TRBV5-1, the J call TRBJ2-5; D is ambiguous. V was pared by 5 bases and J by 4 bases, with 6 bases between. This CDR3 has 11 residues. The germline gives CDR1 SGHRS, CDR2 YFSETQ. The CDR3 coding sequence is TGCGCCAGCAGGTTAATAGAGACCCAGTACTTC. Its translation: CASRLIETQYF.

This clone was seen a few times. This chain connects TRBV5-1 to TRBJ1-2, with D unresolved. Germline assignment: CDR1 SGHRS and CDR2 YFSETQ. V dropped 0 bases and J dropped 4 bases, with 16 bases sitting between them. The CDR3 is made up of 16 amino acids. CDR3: CASSLDSQVLTYGYTF. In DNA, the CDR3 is TGCGCCAGCAGCTTGGACAGCCAAGTCCTCACCTATGGCTACACCTTC.

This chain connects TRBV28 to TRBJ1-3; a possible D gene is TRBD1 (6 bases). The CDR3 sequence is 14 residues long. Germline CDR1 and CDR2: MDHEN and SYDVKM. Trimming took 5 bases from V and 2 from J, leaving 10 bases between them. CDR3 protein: CASSLTGPGNTIYF. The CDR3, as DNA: TGTGCCAGCAGTCTCACAGGGCCTGGAAACACCATATATTTT.

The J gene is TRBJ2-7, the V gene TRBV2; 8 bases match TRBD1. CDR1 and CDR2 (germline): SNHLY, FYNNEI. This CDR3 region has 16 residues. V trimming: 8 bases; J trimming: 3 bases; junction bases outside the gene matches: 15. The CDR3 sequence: CASHDPPDREVYEQYF. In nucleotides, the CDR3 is TGTGCCAGCCATGACCCCCCGGACAGGGAAGTCTACGAGCAGTACTTC.

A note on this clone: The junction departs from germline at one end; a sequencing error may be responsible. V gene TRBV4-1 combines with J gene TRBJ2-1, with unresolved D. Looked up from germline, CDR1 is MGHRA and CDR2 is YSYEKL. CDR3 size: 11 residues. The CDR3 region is CASGQENEQFF. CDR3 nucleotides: TGCGCCAGCGGCCAAGAAAATGAGCAGTTCTTC.

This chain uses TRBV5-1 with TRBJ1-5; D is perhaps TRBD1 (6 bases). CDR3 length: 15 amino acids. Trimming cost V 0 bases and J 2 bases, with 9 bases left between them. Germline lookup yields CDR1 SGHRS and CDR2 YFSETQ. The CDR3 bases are TGCGCCAGCAGCTTGGGGGGGCCCGGCAATCAGCCCCAGCATTTT. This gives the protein CASSLGGPGNQPQHF. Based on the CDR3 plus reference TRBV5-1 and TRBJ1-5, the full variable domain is KAGVTQTPRYLIKTRGQQVTLSCSPISGHRSVSWYQQTPGQGLQFLFEYFSETQRNKGNFPGRFSGRQFSNSRSEMNVSTLELGDSALYLCASSLGGPGNQPQHFGDGTRLSIL.

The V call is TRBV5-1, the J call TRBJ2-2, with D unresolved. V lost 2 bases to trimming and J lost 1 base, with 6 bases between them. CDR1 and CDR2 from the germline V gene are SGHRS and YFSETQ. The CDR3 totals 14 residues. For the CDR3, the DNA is TGCGCCAGCAGCTTTATGGGGAACACCGGGGAGCTGTTTTTT. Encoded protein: CASSFMGNTGELFF.

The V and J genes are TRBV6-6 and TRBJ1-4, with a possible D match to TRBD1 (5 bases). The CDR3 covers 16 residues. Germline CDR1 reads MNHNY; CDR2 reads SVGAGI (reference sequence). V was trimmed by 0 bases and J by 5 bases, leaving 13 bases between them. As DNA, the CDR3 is TGTGCCAGCAGTTACTCGAAAAGGGGTCCCAATGAAAAACTGTTTTTT. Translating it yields CASSYSKRGPNEKLFF.

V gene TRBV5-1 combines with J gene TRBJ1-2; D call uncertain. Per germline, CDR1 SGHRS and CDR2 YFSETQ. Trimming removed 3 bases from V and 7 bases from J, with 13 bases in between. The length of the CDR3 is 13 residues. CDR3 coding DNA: TGCGCCAGCAGCTACCGGGCCGTCCTTGGCTACACCTTC. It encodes CASSYRAVLGYTF.

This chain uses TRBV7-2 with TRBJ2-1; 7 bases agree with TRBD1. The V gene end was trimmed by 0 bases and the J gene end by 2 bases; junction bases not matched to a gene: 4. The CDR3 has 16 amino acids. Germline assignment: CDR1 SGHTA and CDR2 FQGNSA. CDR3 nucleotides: TGTGCCAGCAGCTTAGCGGGACAGCGAGCCTACAATGAGCAGTTCTTC. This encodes CASSLAGQRAYNEQFF.

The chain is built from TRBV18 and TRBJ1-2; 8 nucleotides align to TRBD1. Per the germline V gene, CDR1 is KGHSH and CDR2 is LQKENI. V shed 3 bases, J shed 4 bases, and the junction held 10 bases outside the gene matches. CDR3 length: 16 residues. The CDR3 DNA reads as TGTGCCAGCTCACCGACTACCGGACAGGGCCCCTATGGCTACACCTTC. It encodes CASSPTTGQGPYGYTF.

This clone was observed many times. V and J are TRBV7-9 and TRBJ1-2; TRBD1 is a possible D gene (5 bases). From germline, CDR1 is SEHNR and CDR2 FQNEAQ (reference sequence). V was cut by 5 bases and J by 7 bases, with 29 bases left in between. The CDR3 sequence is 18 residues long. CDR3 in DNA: TGTGCCAGCAGCCTCGCCATACGTTCAGGGAAGGGAATGATTGGCTACACCTTC. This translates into CASSLAIRSGKGMIGYTF.

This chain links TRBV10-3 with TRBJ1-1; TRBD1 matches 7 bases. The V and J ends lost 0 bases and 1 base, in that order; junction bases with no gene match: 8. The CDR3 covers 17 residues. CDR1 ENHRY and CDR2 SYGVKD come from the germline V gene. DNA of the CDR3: TGTGCCATCAGTGAGTCTCGGGACAGCCCGTGGAACACTGAAGCTTTCTTT. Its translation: CAISESRDSPWNTEAFF.

This chain's CDR3 is CASSGRLPLHF. The CDR3 DNA reads TGTGCCAGCAGCGGTCGTTTACCCCTCCACTTT. The rearrangement uses TRBV9 and TRBJ1-6; D gene unclear. V was shortened by 3 bases and J by 12 bases, with 7 bases between the two germline ends. This CDR3 comprises 11 residues. Germline V gene lookup returns CDR1 SGDLS and CDR2 YYNGEE.

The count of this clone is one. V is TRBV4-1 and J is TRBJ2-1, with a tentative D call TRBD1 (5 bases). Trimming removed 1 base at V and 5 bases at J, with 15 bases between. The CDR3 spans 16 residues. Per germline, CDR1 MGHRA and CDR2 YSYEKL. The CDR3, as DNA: TGCGCCAGCAGCCAAGTTATCAGGACAATTGACAATGAGCAGTTCTTC. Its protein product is CASSQVIRTIDNEQFF.

CDR3 protein: CASIGGQGKGYTF. Here the CDR3 DNA reads TGTGCCAGTATTGGGGGGCAGGGGAAGGGCTACACCTTC. The genes are TRBV19 and TRBJ1-2; possible D gene TRBD1, 6 bases. Germline lookup yields CDR1 LNHDA and CDR2 SQIVND (reference sequence). This CDR3 is 13 amino acids long. Trimming cost V 7 bases and J 8 bases, with 17 bases left between them.

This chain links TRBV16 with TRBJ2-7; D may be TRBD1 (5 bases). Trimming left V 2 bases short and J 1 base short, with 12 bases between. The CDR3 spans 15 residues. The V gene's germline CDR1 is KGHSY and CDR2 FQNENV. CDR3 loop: CASSQRVQGSYEQYF. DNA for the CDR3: TGTGCCAGCAGCCAACGCGTTCAGGGATCCTACGAGCAGTACTTC.

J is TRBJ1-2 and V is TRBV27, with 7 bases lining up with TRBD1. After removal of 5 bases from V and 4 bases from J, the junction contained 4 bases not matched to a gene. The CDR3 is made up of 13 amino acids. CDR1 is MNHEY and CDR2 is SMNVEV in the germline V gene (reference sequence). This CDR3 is CASSRTGVYGYTF. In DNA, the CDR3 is TGTGCCAGCAGTCGAACAGGGGTCTATGGCTACACCTTC.

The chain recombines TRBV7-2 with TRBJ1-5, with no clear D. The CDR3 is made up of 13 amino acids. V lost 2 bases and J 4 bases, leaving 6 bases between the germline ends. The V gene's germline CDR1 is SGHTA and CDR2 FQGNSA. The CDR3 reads CASSLMENQPQHF. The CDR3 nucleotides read TGTGCCAGCAGCTTAATGGAGAATCAGCCCCAGCATTTT.

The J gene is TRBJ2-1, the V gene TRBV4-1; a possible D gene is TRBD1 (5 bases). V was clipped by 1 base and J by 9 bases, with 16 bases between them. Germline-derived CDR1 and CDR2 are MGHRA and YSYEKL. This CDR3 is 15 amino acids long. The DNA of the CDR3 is TGCGCCAGCAGCCAAGGGTCCAGGGTGGGTGGTGAGCAGTTCTTC. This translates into CASSQGSRVGGEQFF.

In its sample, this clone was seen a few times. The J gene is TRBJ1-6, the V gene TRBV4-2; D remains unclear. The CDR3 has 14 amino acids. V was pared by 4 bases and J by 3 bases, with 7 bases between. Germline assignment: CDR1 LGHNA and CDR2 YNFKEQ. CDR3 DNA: TGTGCCAGCAGCCCTGCAGGCTATAATTCACCCCTCCACTTT. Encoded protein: CASSPAGYNSPLHF.

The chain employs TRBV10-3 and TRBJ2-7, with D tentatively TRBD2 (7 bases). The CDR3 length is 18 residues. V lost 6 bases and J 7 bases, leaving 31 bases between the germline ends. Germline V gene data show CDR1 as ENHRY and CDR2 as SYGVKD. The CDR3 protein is CAISDGGASGYYGGEQYF. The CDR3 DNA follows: TGTGCCATCAGCGATGGGGGGGCTAGCGGTTACTACGGAGGGGAGCAGTACTTC.

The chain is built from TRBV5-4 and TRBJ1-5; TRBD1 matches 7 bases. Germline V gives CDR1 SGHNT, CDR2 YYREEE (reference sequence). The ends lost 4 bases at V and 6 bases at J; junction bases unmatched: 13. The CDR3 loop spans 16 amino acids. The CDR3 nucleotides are TGTGCCAGCAGCCCGGATCGGGACAGTTCGGGTCAGCCCCAGCATTTT. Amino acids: CASSPDRDSSGQPQHF. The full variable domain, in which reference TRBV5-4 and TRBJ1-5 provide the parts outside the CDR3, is ETGVTQSPTHLIKTRGQQVTLRCSSQSGHNTVSWYQQALGQGPQFIFQYYREEENGRGNFPPRFSGLQFPNYSSELNVNALELDDSALYLCASSPDRDSSGQPQHFGDGTRLSIL.

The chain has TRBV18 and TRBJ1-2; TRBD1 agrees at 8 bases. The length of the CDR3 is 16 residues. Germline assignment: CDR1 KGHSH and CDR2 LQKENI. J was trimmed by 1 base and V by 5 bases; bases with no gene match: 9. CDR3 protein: CASSSAGGNGNYGYTF. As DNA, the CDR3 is TGTGCCAGCTCATCGGCAGGGGGCAACGGTAACTATGGCTACACCTTC.